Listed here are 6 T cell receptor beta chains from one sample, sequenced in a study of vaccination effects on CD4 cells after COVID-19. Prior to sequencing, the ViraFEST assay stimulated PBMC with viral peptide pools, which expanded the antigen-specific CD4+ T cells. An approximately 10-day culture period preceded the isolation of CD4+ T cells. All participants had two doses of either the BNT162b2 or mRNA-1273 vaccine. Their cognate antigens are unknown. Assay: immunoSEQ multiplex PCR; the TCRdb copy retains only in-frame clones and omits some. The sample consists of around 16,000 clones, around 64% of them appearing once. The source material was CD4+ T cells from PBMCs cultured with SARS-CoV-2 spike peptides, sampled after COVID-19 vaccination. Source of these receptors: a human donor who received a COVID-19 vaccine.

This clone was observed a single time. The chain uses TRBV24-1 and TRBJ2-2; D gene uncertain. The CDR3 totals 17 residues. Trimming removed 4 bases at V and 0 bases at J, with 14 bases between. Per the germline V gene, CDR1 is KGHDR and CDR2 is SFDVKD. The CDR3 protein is CATSDPPSGSNTGELFF. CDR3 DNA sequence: TGTGCCACCAGTGACCCCCCGTCGGGCTCGAACACCGGGGAGCTGTTTTTT.

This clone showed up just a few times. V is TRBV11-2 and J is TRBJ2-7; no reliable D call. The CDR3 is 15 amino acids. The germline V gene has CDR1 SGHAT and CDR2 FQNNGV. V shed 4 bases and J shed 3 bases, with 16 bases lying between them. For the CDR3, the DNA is TGTGCCAGCAGCTCTACCTGGCGGAGTGACTACGAGCAGTACTTC. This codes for CASSSTWRSDYEQYF. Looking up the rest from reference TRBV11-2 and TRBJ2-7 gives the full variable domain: EAGVAQSPRYKIIEKRQSVAFWCNPISGHATLYWYQQILGQGPKLLIQFQNNGVVDDSQLPKDRFSAERLKGVDSTLKIQPAKLEDSAVYLCASSSTWRSDYEQYFGPGTRLTVT.

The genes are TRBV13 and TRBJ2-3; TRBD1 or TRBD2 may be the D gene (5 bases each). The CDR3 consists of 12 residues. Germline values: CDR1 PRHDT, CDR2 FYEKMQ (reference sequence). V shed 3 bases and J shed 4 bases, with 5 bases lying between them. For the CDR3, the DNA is TGTGCCAGCAGCTTGGGGGCAGATACGCAGTATTTT. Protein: CASSLGADTQYF.

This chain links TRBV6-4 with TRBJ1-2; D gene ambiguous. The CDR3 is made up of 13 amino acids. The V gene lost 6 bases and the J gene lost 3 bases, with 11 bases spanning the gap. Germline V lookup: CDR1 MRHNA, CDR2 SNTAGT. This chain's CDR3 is CASSPTADYGYTF. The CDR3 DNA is TGTGCCAGCAGCCCGACGGCCGACTATGGCTACACCTTC.

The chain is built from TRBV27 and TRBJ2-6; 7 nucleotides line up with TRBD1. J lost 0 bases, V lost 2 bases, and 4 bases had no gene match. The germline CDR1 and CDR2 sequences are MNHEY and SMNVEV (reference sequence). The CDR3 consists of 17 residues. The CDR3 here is CASSLMGQSSGANVLTF. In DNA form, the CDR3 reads TGTGCCAGCAGTTTAATGGGACAGAGCTCTGGGGCCAACGTCCTGACTTTC.

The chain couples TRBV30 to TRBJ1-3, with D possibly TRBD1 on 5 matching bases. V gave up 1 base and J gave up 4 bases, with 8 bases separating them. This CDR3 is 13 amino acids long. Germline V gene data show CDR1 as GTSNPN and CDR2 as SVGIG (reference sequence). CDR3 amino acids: CAWSEAGGNTIYF. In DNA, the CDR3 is TGTGCCTGGAGTGAAGCAGGGGGAAACACCATATATTTT.